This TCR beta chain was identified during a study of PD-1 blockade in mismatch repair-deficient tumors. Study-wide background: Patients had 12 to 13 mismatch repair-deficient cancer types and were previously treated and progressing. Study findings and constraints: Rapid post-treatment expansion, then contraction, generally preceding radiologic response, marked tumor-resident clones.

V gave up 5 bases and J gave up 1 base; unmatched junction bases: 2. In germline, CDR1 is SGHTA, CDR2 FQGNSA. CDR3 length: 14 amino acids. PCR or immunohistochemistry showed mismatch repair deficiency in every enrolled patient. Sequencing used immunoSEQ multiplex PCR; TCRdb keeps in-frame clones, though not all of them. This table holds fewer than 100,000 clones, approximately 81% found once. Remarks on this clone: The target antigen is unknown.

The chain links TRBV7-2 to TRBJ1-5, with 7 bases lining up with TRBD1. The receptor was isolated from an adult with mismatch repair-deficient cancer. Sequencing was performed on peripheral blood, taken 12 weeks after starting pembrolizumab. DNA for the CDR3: TGTGCCAGCAGCCCGACAGGGAGCAATCAGCCCCAGCATTTT. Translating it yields CASSPTGSNQPQHF.